This entry features one TCR beta chain sequence. The data derive from a study of blood T cell repertoires in COVID-19. Study as a whole: PBMCs, B-cell-depleted T cells, or T cells were the source of the cDNA or gDNA that made up the material.

Per the authors' pipeline: The authors estimated nucleated cell counts from reference gene primer amplification. Data came from immunoSEQ multiplex PCR; TCRdb stores just in-frame clones and leaves some out. V and J calls and clone size are those listed in that table; D and trimming were worked out from the DNA. The repertoire consists of approximately 220,000 clones, with approximately 85% occurring once and the leading ten covering roughly 4.7%. In germline, CDR1 is MNHEY, CDR2 SVGAGI. V trimming: 0 bases; J trimming: 6 bases; junction bases outside the gene matches: 0. CDR3 length: 14 residues. The chain couples TRBV6-5 to TRBJ2-1; 9 bases align to TRBD2. The material sequenced was peripheral blood. The sequence was obtained from a woman in her sixties or seventies with acute or convalescent COVID-19. CDR3 region: CASSYSRGGNEQFF. CDR3 DNA: TGTGCCAGCAGTTACTCGCGGGGGGGCAATGAGCAGTTCTTC.